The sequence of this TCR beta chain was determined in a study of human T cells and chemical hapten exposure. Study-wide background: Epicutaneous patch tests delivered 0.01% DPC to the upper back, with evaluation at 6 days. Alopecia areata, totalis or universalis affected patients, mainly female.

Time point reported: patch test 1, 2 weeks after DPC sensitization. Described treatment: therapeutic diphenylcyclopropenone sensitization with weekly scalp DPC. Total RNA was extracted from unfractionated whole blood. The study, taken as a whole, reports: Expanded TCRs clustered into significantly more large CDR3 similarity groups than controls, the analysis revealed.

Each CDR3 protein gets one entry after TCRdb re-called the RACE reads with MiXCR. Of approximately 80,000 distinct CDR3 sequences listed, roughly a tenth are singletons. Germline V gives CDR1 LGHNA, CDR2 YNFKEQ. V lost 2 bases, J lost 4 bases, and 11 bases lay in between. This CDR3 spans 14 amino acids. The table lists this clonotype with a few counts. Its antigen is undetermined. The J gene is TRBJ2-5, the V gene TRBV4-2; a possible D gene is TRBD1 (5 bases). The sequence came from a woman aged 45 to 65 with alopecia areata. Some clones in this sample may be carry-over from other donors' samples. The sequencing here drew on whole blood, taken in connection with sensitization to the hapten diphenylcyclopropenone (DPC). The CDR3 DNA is TGTGCCAGCAGCCAATCCTTAGGGGCAGAGACCCAGTACTTC. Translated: CASSQSLGAETQYF.